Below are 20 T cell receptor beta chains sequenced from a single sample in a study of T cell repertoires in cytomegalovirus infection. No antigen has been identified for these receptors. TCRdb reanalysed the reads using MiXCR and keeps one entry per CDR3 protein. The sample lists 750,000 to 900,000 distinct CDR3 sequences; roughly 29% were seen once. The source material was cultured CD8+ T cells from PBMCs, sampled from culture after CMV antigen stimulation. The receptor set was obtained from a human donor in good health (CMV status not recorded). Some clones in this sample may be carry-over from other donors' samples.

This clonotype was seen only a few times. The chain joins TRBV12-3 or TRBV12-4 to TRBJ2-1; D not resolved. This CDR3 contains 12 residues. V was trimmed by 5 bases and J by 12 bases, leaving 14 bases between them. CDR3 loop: CASSPTVLGQFF. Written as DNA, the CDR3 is TGTGCCAGCAGTCCTACGGTTTTGGGGCAGTTCTTC.

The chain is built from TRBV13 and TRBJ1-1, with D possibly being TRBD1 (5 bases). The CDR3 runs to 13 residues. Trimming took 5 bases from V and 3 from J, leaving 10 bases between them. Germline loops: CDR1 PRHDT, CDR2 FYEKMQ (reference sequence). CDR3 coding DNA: TGTGCCAGCAGCCCTACGGGGCACACTGAAGCTTTCTTT. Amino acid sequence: CASSPTGHTEAFF.

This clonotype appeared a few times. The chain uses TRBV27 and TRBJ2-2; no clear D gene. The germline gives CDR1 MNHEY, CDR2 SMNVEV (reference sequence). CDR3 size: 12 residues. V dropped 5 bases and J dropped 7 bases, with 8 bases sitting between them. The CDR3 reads CASSRSGGELFF. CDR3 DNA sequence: TGTGCCAGCAGTAGATCTGGCGGGGAGCTGTTTTTT.

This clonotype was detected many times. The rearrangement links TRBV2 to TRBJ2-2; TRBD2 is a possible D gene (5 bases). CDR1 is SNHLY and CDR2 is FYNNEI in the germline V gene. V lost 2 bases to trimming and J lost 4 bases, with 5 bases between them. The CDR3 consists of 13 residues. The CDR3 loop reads CASSERGTGELFF. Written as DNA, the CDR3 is TGTGCCAGCAGTGAACGGGGCACCGGGGAGCTGTTTTTT.

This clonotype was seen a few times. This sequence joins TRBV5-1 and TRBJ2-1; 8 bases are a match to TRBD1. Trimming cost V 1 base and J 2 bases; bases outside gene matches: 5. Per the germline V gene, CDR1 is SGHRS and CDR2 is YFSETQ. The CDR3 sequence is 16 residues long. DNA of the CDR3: TGCGCCAGCAGCTTGTCCACCAGGGGGCCCTACAATGAGCAGTTCTTC. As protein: CASSLSTRGPYNEQFF.

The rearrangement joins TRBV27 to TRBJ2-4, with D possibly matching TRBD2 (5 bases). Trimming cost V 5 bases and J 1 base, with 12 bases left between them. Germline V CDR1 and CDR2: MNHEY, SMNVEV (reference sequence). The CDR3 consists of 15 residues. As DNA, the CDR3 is TGTGCCAGCAGTCAATACACGGGGGCCAAAAACATTCAGTACTTC. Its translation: CASSQYTGAKNIQYF.

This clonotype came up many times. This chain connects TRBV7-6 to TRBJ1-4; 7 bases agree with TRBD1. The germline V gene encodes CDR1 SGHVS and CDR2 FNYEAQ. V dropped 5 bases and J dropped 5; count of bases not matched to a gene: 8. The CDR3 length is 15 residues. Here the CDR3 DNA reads TGTGCCAGCAGCGGTACAGGGGTGAAAAATGAAAAACTGTTTTTT. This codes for CASSGTGVKNEKLFF.

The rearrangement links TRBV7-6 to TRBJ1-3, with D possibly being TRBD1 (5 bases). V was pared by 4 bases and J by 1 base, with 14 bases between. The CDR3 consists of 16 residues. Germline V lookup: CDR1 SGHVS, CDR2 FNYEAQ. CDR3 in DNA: TGTGCCAGCAGCTCGGGACGGGGAGAATCTGGAAACACCATATATTTT. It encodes CASSSGRGESGNTIYF.

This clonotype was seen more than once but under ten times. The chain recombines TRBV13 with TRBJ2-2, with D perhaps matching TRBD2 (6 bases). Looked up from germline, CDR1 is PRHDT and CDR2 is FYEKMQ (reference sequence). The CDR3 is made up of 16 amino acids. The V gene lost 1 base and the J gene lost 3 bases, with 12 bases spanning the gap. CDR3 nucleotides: TGTGCCAGCAGCTTAGTAACCTTAGCGGACACCGGGGAGCTGTTTTTT. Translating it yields CASSLVTLADTGELFF.

The CDR3 coding sequence is TGTGCCAGCAGTTTACTAGGTTCACCCCTCCACTTT. Its protein is CASSLLGSPLHF. V is TRBV12-3 or TRBV12-4 and J is TRBJ1-6; D remains ambiguous. The CDR3 spans 12 residues. The germline V and J ends were trimmed by 2 bases and 9 bases, with 5 bases remaining between them.

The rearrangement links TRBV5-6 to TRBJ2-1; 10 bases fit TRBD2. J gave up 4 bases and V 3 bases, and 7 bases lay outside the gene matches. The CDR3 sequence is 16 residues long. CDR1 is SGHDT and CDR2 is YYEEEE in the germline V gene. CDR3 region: CASSYERGGPYNEQFF. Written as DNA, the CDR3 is TGTGCCAGCAGCTACGAGCGGGGGGGCCCGTACAATGAGCAGTTCTTC. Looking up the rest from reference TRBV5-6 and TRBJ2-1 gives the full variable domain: DAGVTQSPTHLIKTRGQQVTLRCSPKSGHDTVSWYQQALGQGPQFIFQYYEEEERQRGNFPDRFSGHQFPNYSSELNVNALLLGDSALYLCASSYERGGPYNEQFFGPGTRLTVL.

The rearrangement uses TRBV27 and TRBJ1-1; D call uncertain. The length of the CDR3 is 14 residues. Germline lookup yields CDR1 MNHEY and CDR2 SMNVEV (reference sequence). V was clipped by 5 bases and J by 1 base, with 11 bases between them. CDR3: CASSTIDGNTEAFF. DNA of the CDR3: TGTGCCAGCAGTACAATTGACGGGAACACTGAAGCTTTCTTT.

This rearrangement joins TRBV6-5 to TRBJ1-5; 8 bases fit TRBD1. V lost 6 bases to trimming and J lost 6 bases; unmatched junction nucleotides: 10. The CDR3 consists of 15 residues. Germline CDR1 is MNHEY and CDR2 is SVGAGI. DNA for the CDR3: TGTGCCAGCAGACCTGACAGGGGCCCTTTTCAGCCCCAGCATTTT. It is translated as CASRPDRGPFQPQHF.

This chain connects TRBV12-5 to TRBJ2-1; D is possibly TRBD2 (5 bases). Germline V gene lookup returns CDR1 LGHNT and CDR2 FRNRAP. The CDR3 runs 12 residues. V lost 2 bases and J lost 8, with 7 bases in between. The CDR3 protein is CASGLYGDEQFF. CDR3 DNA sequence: TGTGCTAGTGGTTTGTACGGGGATGAGCAGTTCTTC.

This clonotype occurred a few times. The CDR3 spells CASSSPRGLAKNIQYF. In nucleotides, the CDR3 is TGTGCCAGTAGTAGCCCCAGGGGCCTAGCCAAAAACATTCAGTACTTC. The chain recombines TRBV19 with TRBJ2-4; TRBD1 might be the D (6 bases). Germline CDR1 reads LNHDA; CDR2 reads SQIVND (reference sequence). There are 16 residues in the CDR3. The V gene lost 4 bases and the J gene lost 0 bases, with 13 bases spanning the gap.

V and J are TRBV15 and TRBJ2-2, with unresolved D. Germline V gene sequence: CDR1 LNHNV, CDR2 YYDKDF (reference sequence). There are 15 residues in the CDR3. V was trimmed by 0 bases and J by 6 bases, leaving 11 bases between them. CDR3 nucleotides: TGTGCCACCAGCAGAGATATTGACGGGTCCGGGGAGCTGTTTTTT. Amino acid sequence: CATSRDIDGSGELFF.

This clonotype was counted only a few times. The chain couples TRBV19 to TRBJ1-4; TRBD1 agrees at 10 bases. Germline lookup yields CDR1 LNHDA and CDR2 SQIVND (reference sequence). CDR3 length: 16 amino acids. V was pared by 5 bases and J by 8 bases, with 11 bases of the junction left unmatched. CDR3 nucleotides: TGTGCCAGTAGTCCTCGACAGGGGGCGACGAAGGAAAAACTGTTTTTT. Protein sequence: CASSPRQGATKEKLFF.

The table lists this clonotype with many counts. The CDR3 spells CASSFLSPPYHNEQFF. For the CDR3, the DNA is TGTGCCAGCAGCTTCCTTAGTCCCCCTTACCACAATGAGCAGTTCTTC. The genes are TRBV7-2 and TRBJ2-1; D uncertain. Trimming left V 3 bases short and J 5 bases short, with 17 bases between. CDR3 length: 16 residues. CDR1 is SGHTA, CDR2 FQGNSA, per germline. Complete variable domain (other parts from reference TRBV7-2 and TRBJ2-1): GAGVSQSPSNKVTEKGKDVELRCDPISGHTALYWYRQSLGQGLEFLIYFQGNSAPDKSGLPSDRFSAERTGGSVSTLTIQRTQQEDSAVYLCASSFLSPPYHNEQFFGPGTRLTVL.

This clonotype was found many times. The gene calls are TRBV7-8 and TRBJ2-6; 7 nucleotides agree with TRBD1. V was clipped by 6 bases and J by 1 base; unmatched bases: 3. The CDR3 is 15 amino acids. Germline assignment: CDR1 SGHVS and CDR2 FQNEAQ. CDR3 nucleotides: TGTGCCAGCAGGGACAGGTCATCTGGGGCCAACGTCCTGACTTTC. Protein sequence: CASRDRSSGANVLTF.

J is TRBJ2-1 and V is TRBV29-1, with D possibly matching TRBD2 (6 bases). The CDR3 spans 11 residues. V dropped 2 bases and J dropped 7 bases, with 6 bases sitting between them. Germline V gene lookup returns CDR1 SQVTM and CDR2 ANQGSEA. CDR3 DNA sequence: TGCAGCGTTGAACGGGGGAATGAGCAGTTCTTC. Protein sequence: CSVERGNEQFF.